This T cell receptor (beta chain) came from a study of shared clonotypes between healthy human individuals. On the study more broadly: Per donor, CD8 memory used one plate, CD8 naive used two, CD4 memory used three and CD4 naive used three. Study-wide results and limits: Sorted-subset samples were not fully sequenced, rarefaction indicated. Few donors limited the genetic and exposure-history diversity represented. Clonotypes shared by all four sorted-subset donors had higher generation probabilities than non-shared clonotypes.

The naive CD8 fraction comprised CD45RO-negative cells positively selected for CCR7 and excluded terminally differentiated effector memory CD45RA+ cells. Germline loops: CDR1 SEHNR, CDR2 FQNEAQ (reference sequence). The CDR3 length is 14 residues. V trimming: 3 bases; J trimming: 4 bases; junction bases outside the gene matches: 2. Libraries were prepared by immunoSEQ multiplex PCR; TCRdb keeps only in-frame clonotypes and omits some of them. This table has a few million clones, roughly 93% appearing once. With respect to this clone: As yet, its antigen is unknown.

The clonotype was recovered from a man aged 18 to 30 in good health. Some clones in this sample may be carry-over from other donors' samples. This chain connects TRBV7-9 to TRBJ2-4; 8 nucleotides agree with TRBD1. Sequencing was carried out using naive CD8+ T cells from PBMCs. Here the CDR3 DNA reads TGTGCCAGCAGCTTCCAGGGGGCGAAAAACATTCAGTACTTC. It translates to CASSFQGAKNIQYF.